This T cell receptor (beta chain) is from a study of blood T cell repertoires in COVID-19. Germline V lookup: CDR1 SNHLY, CDR2 FYNNEI. The CDR3 has 13 residues. V shed 4 bases and J shed 6 bases, with 13 bases lying between them. Libraries were prepared by immunoSEQ multiplex PCR; TCRdb keeps only in-frame clonotypes and omits some of them. The profile covers about 16,000 clones, with 75% to 85% appearing a single time and less than 25% taken by the ten largest. The chain links TRBV2 to TRBJ2-7; perhaps TRBD1 as D (6 bases). The TCR was taken from a man aged 80 or over with active COVID-19. What was sequenced was peripheral blood. CDR3 residues: CASSVTGLAEQYF. The CDR3 nucleotides are TGTGCCAGCAGTGTTACAGGGCTCGCCGAGCAGTACTTC.